This T cell receptor beta chain was retrieved from a study of metastatic and nonmetastatic thyroid tumors. Overall study context: Repertoires from blood and tumor or nodule tissue of malignant and benign thyroid patients were compared. Study conclusions and caveats: Patients with malignant thyroid tumors reportedly had significantly higher TCR beta diversity than those with benign nodules, in blood and tumor.

Prior to thyroid surgery, none of the patients had received any treatment. In the study's own analysis: Built for papillary thyroid cancer, a distant-metastasis classifier drew on CDR3 differences across clinicopathological groups. TCRdb re-called the PCR reads through MiXCR. The authors' filters were not applied to this entry. The top ten clones hold about 22% of a sample with about 64,000 clones, about 4% of them seen once. This clone was detected ten times or more. Its cognate antigen is unknown. This TCR came from a female donor with papillary thyroid cancer or a benign thyroid nodule (not recorded which). Some clones in this sample may be carry-over from other donors' samples. What was sequenced was blood.

The CDR3 DNA reads TGTGCCAGCAGTGAAGCTGGAGGCCCCCGTGGAGGTTCACCCCTCCACTTT. Its protein product is CASSEAGGPRGGSPLHF. The rearrangement uses TRBV6-1 and TRBJ1-6; D uncertain. Germline V gene data show CDR1 as MNHNS and CDR2 as SASEGT. This CDR3 spans 17 amino acids. V was trimmed by 0 bases and J by 9 bases, leaving 18 bases between them.